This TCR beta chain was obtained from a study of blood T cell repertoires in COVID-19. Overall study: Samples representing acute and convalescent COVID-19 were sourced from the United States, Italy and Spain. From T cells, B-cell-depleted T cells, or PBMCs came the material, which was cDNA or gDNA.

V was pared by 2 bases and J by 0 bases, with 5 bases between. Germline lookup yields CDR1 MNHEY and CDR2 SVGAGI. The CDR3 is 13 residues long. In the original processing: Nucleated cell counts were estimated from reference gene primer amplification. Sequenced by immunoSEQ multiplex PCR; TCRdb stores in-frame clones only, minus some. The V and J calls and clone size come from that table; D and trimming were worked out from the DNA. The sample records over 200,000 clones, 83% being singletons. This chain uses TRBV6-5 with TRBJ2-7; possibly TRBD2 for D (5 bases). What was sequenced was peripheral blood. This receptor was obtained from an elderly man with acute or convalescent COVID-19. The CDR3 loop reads CASSYSGSYEQYF. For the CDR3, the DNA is TGTGCCAGCAGTTACAGCGGCTCCTACGAGCAGTACTTC.